Below, 10 T cell receptor beta chains from the same sample are listed, as sequenced in a study of post-analysis software for immune sequencing data. Study-wide findings and caveats: Elevated frequency relative to controls characterized roughly five TRBV segments in patients, TRBV5-6, TRBV5-1 and TRBV20-1 among them.

What these receptors recognize is not known. Prepared TCR beta cDNA libraries contained unique molecular identifiers. TCRdb independently ran MiXCR on the PCR reads; one entry per CDR3 protein. The sample lists about 460,000 distinct CDR3 sequences, 40% to 55% occurring once. The sample comprised blood. The receptors derive from a girl between 5 and 17 years old with multiple sclerosis.

This chain connects TRBV7-2 to TRBJ2-1; D is unresolved. The CDR3 extends over 13 amino acids. Germline V gives CDR1 SGHTA, CDR2 FQGNSA. V shed 1 base and J shed 7 bases, with 8 bases lying between them. The CDR3 DNA is TGTGCCAGCAGCTTAGGATGGCGGAATGAGCAGTTCTTC. This sequence encodes CASSLGWRNEQFF.

The chain joins TRBV7-6 to TRBJ2-3; D gene ambiguous. Trimming shortened V by 1 base and J by 2 bases, and 7 bases separated the two germline ends. The length of the CDR3 is 14 residues. Germline loops: CDR1 SGHVS, CDR2 FNYEAQ. The DNA for the CDR3 is TGTGCCAGCAGCTTAGAACAGAACACAGATACGCAGTATTTT. Encoded protein: CASSLEQNTDTQYF.

This clonotype was detected once. The CDR3 carries no conserved terminal phenylalanine or tryptophan, so it likely arises from a read error. The CDR3 nucleotides read TGTGCCAGCAGCTCCCGACAGGGAGGCACCGGGGAGCTGTTTTGT. Its protein product is CASSSRQGGTGELFC. J is TRBJ2-2 and V is TRBV9; D might be TRBD1 (7 bases). CDR3 length: 15 amino acids. In germline, CDR1 is SGDLS, CDR2 YYNGEE. V lost 4 bases and J lost 4, with 14 bases in between.

In its sample, this clonotype was seen a few times. The gene calls are TRBV29-1 and TRBJ2-7, with D possibly matching TRBD1 (6 bases). V shed 4 bases and J shed 6 bases, with 19 bases lying between them. The CDR3 is 14 residues long. Germline V gene lookup returns CDR1 SQVTM and CDR2 ANQGSEA. This chain's CDR3 is CSVALTGPSSEQYF. The DNA for the CDR3 is TGCAGCGTTGCCCTGACAGGTCCCTCGAGCGAGCAGTACTTC.

This clonotype showed up just a few times. V usage is TRBV27 and J usage is TRBJ2-1, with D possibly matching TRBD1 (5 bases). Trimming left V 2 bases short and J 4 bases short, with 24 bases between. The CDR3 is 19 residues long. CDR1 MNHEY and CDR2 SMNVEV come from the germline V gene (reference sequence). The CDR3 region is CASSLKTLEWAGPYNEQFF. CDR3 sequence (DNA): TGTGCCAGCAGTTTAAAAACCTTGGAGTGGGCAGGGCCTTACAATGAGCAGTTCTTC.

The chain links TRBV28 to TRBJ2-1; D not certain. This CDR3 region has 14 residues. Germline CDR1 MDHEN, CDR2 SYDVKM. With 5 bases removed from V and 6 bases from J, the gap between germline ends came to 14 bases. CDR3 protein: CASSPSWVGNEQFF. The DNA for the CDR3 is TGTGCCAGCAGTCCCTCTTGGGTGGGCAATGAGCAGTTCTTC.

The chain combines TRBV4-1 with TRBJ1-2; D not certain. CDR3 length: 13 amino acids. Trimming shortened V by 1 base and J by 4 bases, and 7 bases separated the two germline ends. Per the germline V gene, CDR1 is MGHRA and CDR2 is YSYEKL. The DNA of the CDR3 is TGCGCCAGCAGCCAAGCCCCACCCTATGGCTACACCTTC. Protein product: CASSQAPPYGYTF.

Here the CDR3 reads CASSYDRAGGYGYTF. DNA of the CDR3: TGTGCCAGCAGCTACGACAGGGCAGGTGGCTATGGCTACACCTTC. The chain is built from TRBV7-8 and TRBJ1-2, with 7 bases matching TRBD1. CDR3 size: 15 residues. CDR1 SGHVS and CDR2 FQNEAQ come from the germline V gene. Trimming at V came to 4 bases and at J to 4 bases, leaving 9 bases not matched to a gene.

Regarding this clonotype: The junction shows a germline mismatch at one end, possibly a read error. DNA for the CDR3: TGTGTCAGCAGCTTAACTCACGAGGGACTAGCGGGGGGTAATACGCAGTATTTT. This encodes CVSSLTHEGLAGGNTQYF. The rearrangement links TRBV7-6 to TRBJ2-3; 15 bases match TRBD2. The CDR3 sequence is 18 residues long. CDR1 and CDR2 (germline): SGHVS, FNYEAQ. The full variable domain, completed using reference TRBV7-6 and TRBJ2-3, is GAGVSQSPRYKVTKRGQDVALRCDPISGHVSLYWYRQALGQGPEFLTYFNYEAQQDKSGLPNDRFSAERPEGSISTLTIQRTEQRDSAMYRCVSSLTHEGLAGGNTQYFGPGTRLTVL.

V gene TRBV20-1 combines with J gene TRBJ2-3; D not certain. Trimming took off 2 bases at V and 4 bases at J, with 7 bases between the two ends. CDR3 size: 12 residues. Germline assignment: CDR1 DFQATT and CDR2 SNEGSKA (reference sequence). The CDR3 bases are TGCAGTGCTAGACAGATTGCAGATACGCAGTATTTT. It is translated as CSARQIADTQYF.